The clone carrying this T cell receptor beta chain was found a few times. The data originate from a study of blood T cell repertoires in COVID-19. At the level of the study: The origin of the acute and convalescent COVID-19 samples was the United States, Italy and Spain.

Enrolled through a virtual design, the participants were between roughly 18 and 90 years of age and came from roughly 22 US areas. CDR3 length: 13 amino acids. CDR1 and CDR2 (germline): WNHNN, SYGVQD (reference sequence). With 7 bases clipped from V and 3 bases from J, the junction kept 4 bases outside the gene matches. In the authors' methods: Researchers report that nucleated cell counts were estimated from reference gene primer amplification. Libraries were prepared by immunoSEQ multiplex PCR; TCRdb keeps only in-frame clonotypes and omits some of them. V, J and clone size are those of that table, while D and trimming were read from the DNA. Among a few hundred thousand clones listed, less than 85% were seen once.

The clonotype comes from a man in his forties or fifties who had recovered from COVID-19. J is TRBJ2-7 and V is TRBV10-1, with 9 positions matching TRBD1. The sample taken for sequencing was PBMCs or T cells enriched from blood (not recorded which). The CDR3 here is CASTRDRDYEQYF. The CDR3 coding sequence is TGCGCCAGCACCCGGGACAGGGACTACGAGCAGTACTTC.